This T cell receptor beta chain was captured by sequencing in a study of regulatory T cells in long-lasting Graves disease. Researchers made TCR beta libraries by using iRepertoire HTBI primers and running Arm-PCR on CDR3 regions. Per the original data handling: Across the samples, identification revealed 50 to 80 TRBV and 12 to 15 TRBJ segments. TCRdb reprocessed the multiplex PCR reads with MiXCR, giving one entry per CDR3 protein. The V and J calls, along with clone size, are taken from TCRdb and not from the paper's own processing. Of around 420,000 distinct CDR3 sequences listed, approximately 16% are singletons. This clonotype was picked up a small number of times. The CDR3 covers 8 residues. The germline V gene has CDR1 SGHVS and CDR2 FNYEAQ. The time point: newly diagnosed GD, antithyroid drugs for less than 3 months. PBMC-derived RNA was used for the TCR library. The sample was also reused in another study, on T cells in Graves' hyperthyroidism and ophthalmopathy. That study adds: HTBI primers were employed in a first-round RT-PCR of the TCR CDR3.

This receptor was identified in a woman aged 40 to 55 with Graves disease. Sequencing used peripheral blood mononuclear cells (PBMCs), obtained at new diagnosis, from a patient treated with antithyroid drugs. V usage is TRBV7-6 and J usage is TRBJ2-7; D not certain. In DNA, the CDR3 is TGTGGGACCTACGAGCAGTACTTC. Translating it yields CGTYEQYF.